This T cell receptor (beta chain) derives from a study of blood T cell repertoires in COVID-19. In the study overall: Material from acute and convalescent COVID-19 was sourced from the United States, Italy and Spain. PBMCs, B-cell-depleted T cells, or T cells were the source of the cDNA or gDNA that made up the material.

Per the original methods: Quantification of nucleated cells was approximated via reference gene primer amplification. Measured with immunoSEQ multiplex PCR; TCRdb has only the in-frame clones, and not every one. V and J calls and clone size are those listed in that table; D and trimming were worked out from the DNA. Altogether 130,000 to 150,000 clones are present, more than 80% being singletons, with the ten largest covering roughly 4.4%. Per germline, CDR1 MDHEN and CDR2 SYDVKM. This CDR3 spans 13 amino acids. Between the trimmed V and J ends, which lost 10 bases and 4 bases, there was a span of 11 bases.

This TCR was recovered from a human donor in a cohort sampled during active COVID-19. Sequencing input: peripheral blood. This chain links TRBV28 with TRBJ2-6; D is ambiguous. The CDR3 sequence is CATLRRGANVLTF. As DNA, the CDR3 is TGTGCCACCTTGCGTCGGGGGGCCAACGTCCTGACTTTC.